The TCR beta chain described here comes from a study of blood T cells in healthy people across ages. CDR1 is DFQATT, CDR2 SNEGSKA, per germline (reference sequence). Unmatched junction bases numbered 4, after V lost 5 bases and J lost 2 bases. This CDR3 contains 13 residues. Study-level findings and limits: Across the age range, TCR beta diversity per million T cells fell in a roughly linear way.

Donors were healthy Caucasian individuals from Russia aged about 6 to 90. The second PCR ran about 6 to 11 cycles with a sample-barcoded 5' primer and J-beta primers. TCRdb recomputed calls from the 5' RACE reads with MiXCR, one row per CDR3 protein. The sample carries around 800,000 distinct CDR3 sequences, roughly 50% recorded once. As concerns this clonotype: The target antigen is unknown.

The sample consisted of blood. V and J are TRBV20-1 and TRBJ1-1; TRBD1 agrees at 8 bases. This receptor was identified in a man aged 80 or over in good health. The CDR3 DNA is TGCAGTGCTGGGGACAGGCTCAACACTGAAGCTTTCTTT. This gives the protein CSAGDRLNTEAFF.